This T cell receptor beta chain was retrieved from a study of T cell changes during pregnancy in multiple sclerosis. Generated by immunoSEQ multiplex PCR, the TCRdb table keeps only in-frame clones and is missing some. This sample yields 30,000 to 45,000 clones, of which 92% are seen a single time; under 30% belongs to the top ten. Germline loops: CDR1 MNHEY, CDR2 SMNVEV (reference sequence). This CDR3 is 15 amino acids long. The V and J ends lost 5 bases and 2 bases respectively, with 16 bases between them. This receptor was taken from a female donor with multiple sclerosis, enrolled in a pregnancy study. This specimen consisted of CD8+ T cells from peripheral blood mononuclear cells, obtained before pregnancy. The chain joins TRBV27 to TRBJ2-7; the D is unclear. CDR3 protein: CASSIASGIAYEQYF. The CDR3 DNA sequence: TGTGCCAGCAGTATTGCGTCGGGTATTGCCTACGAGCAGTACTTC.